The 18 T cell receptor beta chains given below trace back to one sample, sequenced in a study of cytomegalovirus exposure and HLA in healthy donors (dated by TCRdb to about 2017). The method was the immunoSEQ multiplex PCR assay. For the multiplex PCR, a mixture combining 60 forward primers for TCR Vbeta segments and 13 reverse primers for TCR Jbeta segments was used. The table comes from immuneACCESS by way of TCRdb, which keeps in-frame sequences with V and J called. Part of the clones is missing from these tables; in studies checked, under half for an unresolved V gene and the rest for unknown reasons. The sample table lists 130,000 to 150,000 clones, roughly four fifths of them with a count of one. The leading ten clones occupy around 2.9% of the sample. The sequenced sample was PBMCs. These receptor sequences come from a man in his forties in good health and CMV-seropositive.

V is TRBV5-4 and J is TRBJ1-2, with D maybe TRBD1 (6 bases). Trimming left V 4 bases short and J 0 bases short, with 7 bases between. Germline V CDR1 and CDR2: SGHNT, YYREEE (reference sequence). The CDR3 is 13 amino acids. DNA of the CDR3: TGTGCCAGCAGCGACAGGTCTAACTATGGCTACACCTTC. Residues: CASSDRSNYGYTF.

This chain links TRBV10-3 with TRBJ2-7; D may be TRBD1 (6 bases). V was pared by 1 base and J by 3 bases, with 10 bases between. There are 14 residues in the CDR3. Germline assignment: CDR1 ENHRY and CDR2 SYGVKD. The CDR3 spells CAISEFLQGYEQYF. As DNA, the CDR3 is TGTGCCATCAGTGAGTTTTTACAGGGCTACGAGCAGTACTTC.

This clone came up a few times. The genes are TRBV5-5 and TRBJ2-7; D gene ambiguous. Trimming took off 7 bases at V and 2 bases at J, with 10 bases between the two ends. Germline CDR1 and CDR2: SGHKS and YYEKEE (reference sequence). The CDR3 sequence is 12 residues long. The CDR3 bases are TGTGCCAGCGGCCGTGTTCCCTACGAGCAGTACTTC. As protein: CASGRVPYEQYF. Complete variable domain (other parts from reference TRBV5-5 and TRBJ2-7): DAGVTQSPTHLIKTRGQQVTLRCSPISGHKSVSWYQQVLGQGPQFIFQYYEKEERGRGNFPDRFSARQFPNYSSELNVNALLLGDSALYLCASGRVPYEQYFGPGTRLTVT.

On this clone itself: Its ends do not fully match the called genes, so a read error is possible. Other nucleotide sequences in the sample specify the same CDR3. This chain links TRBV6-1 with TRBJ1-5; possible D gene TRBD1, 6 bases. This CDR3 is 17 amino acids long. CDR1 and CDR2 from the germline V gene are MNHNS and SASEGT. The CDR3 reads CASSATQGYAVNQPQHF. The CDR3 nucleotides are TGTGCCAGCAGTGCAACACAGGGTTATGCTGTCAATCAGCCCCAGCACTTT.

This clone was seen only once. J is TRBJ2-5 and V is TRBV20-1; unclear D gene. Between the trimmed V and J ends, which lost 3 bases and 4 bases, there was a span of 6 bases. Germline lookup yields CDR1 DFQATT and CDR2 SNEGSKA (reference sequence). The CDR3 contains 11 residues. The CDR3 nucleotides are TGCAGTGCTAGTAGTAGAGAGACCCAGTACTTC. The encoded protein is CSASSRETQYF.

The rearrangement links TRBV30 to TRBJ2-7, with 13 bases identical to TRBD2. CDR3 length: 14 residues. The V gene end was trimmed by 5 bases and the J gene end by 4 bases; junction bases not matched to a gene: 5. CDR1 GTSNPN and CDR2 SVGIG come from the germline V gene (reference sequence). CDR3 amino acids: CAWGGTSGIYEQYF. Here the CDR3 DNA reads TGTGCCTGGGGTGGGACTAGCGGGATATACGAGCAGTACTTC.

The genes are TRBV29-1 and TRBJ2-3; TRBD2 matches at 10 bases. This CDR3 is built from 17 residues. The V gene end was trimmed by 4 bases and the J gene end by 1 base; junction bases not matched to a gene: 11. CDR1 is SQVTM, CDR2 ANQGSEA, per germline. The CDR3 sequence: CSVVVFRGTSGTDTQYF. The CDR3 nucleotides read TGCAGCGTTGTAGTTTTCCGCGGGACTAGCGGCACAGATACGCAGTATTTT.

The chain carries TRBV7-9 and TRBJ2-3; the match to TRBD1 covers 8 bases. This CDR3 is 15 amino acids long. V lost 2 bases and J lost 4; bases outside the gene matches: 5. The V gene's germline CDR1 is SEHNR and CDR2 FQNEAQ (reference sequence). The CDR3 coding sequence is TGTGCCAGCAGCTTAAGGCAGGGGGCGGCAGATACGCAGTATTTT. Translating gives CASSLRQGAADTQYF.

The genes are TRBV7-9 and TRBJ2-1; D is perhaps TRBD2 (5 bases). Between the trimmed V and J ends, which lost 3 bases and 2 bases, there was a span of 11 bases. Per germline, CDR1 SEHNR and CDR2 FQNEAQ (reference sequence). This CDR3 contains 15 residues. The chain's CDR3 is CASSFGGGAYNEQFF. In nucleotides, the CDR3 is TGTGCCAGCAGCTTCGGAGGTGGGGCCTACAATGAGCAGTTCTTC.

V usage is TRBV7-6 and J usage is TRBJ1-5; maybe TRBD1 (5 bases). This CDR3 contains 14 residues. V shed 1 base and J shed 7 bases, with 11 bases lying between them. Germline CDR1 SGHVS, CDR2 FNYEAQ. The CDR3 sequence: CASSLVGGEQPQHF. Here the CDR3 DNA reads TGTGCCAGCAGCTTAGTGGGGGGAGAACAGCCCCAGCATTTT.

The chain has TRBV5-1 and TRBJ1-1; possibly TRBD1 for D (5 bases). V gave up 6 bases and J gave up 3 bases, with 12 bases separating them. CDR1 and CDR2 (germline): SGHRS, YFSETQ. The CDR3 totals 13 residues. CDR3 sequence: CASTPQGYTEAFF. The CDR3 DNA is TGCGCCAGCACCCCCCAGGGTTACACTGAAGCTTTCTTT.

A remark on this clone: One junction end does not reproduce the germline sequence, and a read error may be involved. V is TRBV4-2 and J is TRBJ1-3; D not certain. There are 13 residues in the CDR3. CDR1 is LGHNA, CDR2 YNFKEQ, per germline. CDR3 in amino acids: CASGQPTGNTIYF. The CDR3 bases are TGTGCCAGCGGCCAACCTACGGGAAACACCATATATTTT.

The gene calls are TRBV6-4 and TRBJ2-3; TRBD2 agrees at 8 bases. The CDR3 has 14 residues. Germline CDR1 is MRHNA and CDR2 is SNTAGT. Germline trimming cut 3 bases from V and 3 bases from J; bases unmatched to any gene: 2. CDR3 residues: CASSEGGGTDTQYF. The CDR3 coding sequence is TGTGCCAGCAGTGAAGGCGGGGGGACAGATACGCAGTATTTT.

The chain is built from TRBV5-4 and TRBJ2-2, with 10 nucleotides matching TRBD1. The CDR3 runs to 17 residues. The germline CDR1 and CDR2 sequences are SGHNT and YYREEE (reference sequence). V trimming: 4 bases; J trimming: 2 bases; junction bases outside the gene matches: 8. The CDR3, as DNA: TGTGCCAGCAGCAAAAATGACAGGGGGCGAAACACCGGGGAGCTGTTTTTT. Protein product: CASSKNDRGRNTGELFF. The complete variable domain, with remaining parts taken from reference TRBV5-4 and TRBJ2-2, reads ETGVTQSPTHLIKTRGQQVTLRCSSQSGHNTVSWYQQALGQGPQFIFQYYREEENGRGNFPPRFSGLQFPNYSSELNVNALELDDSALYLCASSKNDRGRNTGELFFGEGSRLTVL.

The CDR3 nucleotides are TGTGCCAGCAGCTTGGCCAGTTACAATGAGCAGTTCTTC. It yields the protein CASSLASYNEQFF. The chain couples TRBV5-4 to TRBJ2-1; unclear D gene. The germline V and J ends were trimmed by 0 bases and 4 bases, with 5 bases remaining between them. This CDR3 region has 13 residues. Germline loops: CDR1 SGHNT, CDR2 YYREEE (reference sequence).

The chain joins TRBV5-6 to TRBJ2-5, with 8 bases lining up with TRBD2. V trimming: 4 bases; J trimming: 1 base; junction bases outside the gene matches: 18. The CDR3 has 19 amino acids. Germline V CDR1 and CDR2: SGHDT, YYEEEE. As DNA, the CDR3 is TGTGCCAGCAGCAACGCAGGGTTTGATAGTAGCGGGGCCCAAGAGACCCAGTACTTC. Encoded protein: CASSNAGFDSSGAQETQYF.

This chain links TRBV18 with TRBJ2-1; 13 positions match TRBD2. Trimming cost V 5 bases and J 7 bases; bases outside gene matches: 5. Germline V gives CDR1 KGHSH, CDR2 LQKENI. The CDR3 has 15 amino acids. This CDR3 reads CASSSTSGRANEQFF. CDR3 in DNA: TGTGCCAGCTCATCCACTAGCGGGAGGGCGAATGAGCAGTTCTTC.

The chain has TRBV15 and TRBJ2-6; D is ambiguous. Germline assignment: CDR1 LNHNV and CDR2 YYDKDF (reference sequence). The CDR3 runs 14 residues. V lost 6 bases and J 4 bases, leaving 10 bases between the germline ends. The CDR3 DNA is TGTGCCACCAGTAACCTCGGGGGGGCCAACGTCCTGACTTTC. This gives the protein CATSNLGGANVLTF.